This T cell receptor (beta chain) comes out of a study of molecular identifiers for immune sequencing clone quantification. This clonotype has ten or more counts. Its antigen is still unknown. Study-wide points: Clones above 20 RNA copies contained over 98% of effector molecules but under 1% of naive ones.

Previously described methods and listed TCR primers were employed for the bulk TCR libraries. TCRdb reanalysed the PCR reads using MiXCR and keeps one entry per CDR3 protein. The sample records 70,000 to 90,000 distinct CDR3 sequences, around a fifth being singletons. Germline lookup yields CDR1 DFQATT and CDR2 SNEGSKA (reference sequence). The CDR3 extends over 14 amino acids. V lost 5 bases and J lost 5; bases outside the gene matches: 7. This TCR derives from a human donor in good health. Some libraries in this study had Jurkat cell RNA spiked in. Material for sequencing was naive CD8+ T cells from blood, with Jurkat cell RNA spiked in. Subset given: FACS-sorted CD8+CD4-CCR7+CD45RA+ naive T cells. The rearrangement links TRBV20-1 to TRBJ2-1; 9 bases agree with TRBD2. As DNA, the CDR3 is TGCAGTGCTCTGAGCGGGGGGCCCAACAATGAGCAGTTCTTC. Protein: CSALSGGPNNEQFF.